The 27 T cell receptor beta chains below were found in one sample sequenced in a study of T cells in localized non-small cell lung cancer. Sequencing was performed with immunoSEQ multiplex PCR; in TCRdb, only in-frame clones are kept and a portion is missing. Counted here are 130,000 or so clones, 89% occurring once; the ten biggest clones make up 1.7%. Material: peripheral blood, obtained before any cancer treatment. Source of these receptors: a female donor aged 60 or older with stage I lung adenocarcinoma.

The chain recombines TRBV19 with TRBJ2-5; no clear D gene. Per the germline V gene, CDR1 is LNHDA and CDR2 is SQIVND (reference sequence). V was cut by 4 bases and J by 4 bases, with 13 bases left in between. The CDR3 sequence is 14 residues long. The CDR3 reads CASSRRAQGETQYF. For the CDR3, the DNA is TGTGCCAGTAGTAGGCGCGCGCAAGGAGAGACCCAGTACTTC.

This chain joins TRBV9 and TRBJ2-1; a possible D gene is TRBD2 (6 bases). The CDR3 length is 15 residues. CDR1 SGDLS and CDR2 YYNGEE come from the germline V gene. Between the trimmed V and J ends, which lost 1 base and 2 bases, there was a span of 10 bases. In DNA form, the CDR3 reads TGTGCCAGCAGCGTATCTAGCGAACCCTACAATGAGCAGTTCTTC. Translated: CASSVSSEPYNEQFF.

This chain connects TRBV29-1 to TRBJ2-5; no firm D call. V was shortened by 4 bases and J by 4 bases, with 10 bases between the two germline ends. The length of the CDR3 is 12 residues. Germline lookup yields CDR1 SQVTM and CDR2 ANQGSEA. The chain's CDR3 is CSVGSGRETQYF. In nucleotides, the CDR3 is TGCAGCGTTGGTTCTGGTAGAGAGACCCAGTACTTC.

This clone showed up just a few times. V gene TRBV7-6 combines with J gene TRBJ1-5; D uncertain. The CDR3 runs to 14 residues. The V gene lost 5 bases and the J gene lost 0 bases, with 8 bases spanning the gap. From germline, CDR1 is SGHVS and CDR2 FNYEAQ. The DNA for the CDR3 is TGTGCCAGCAGCAGGACGCATAGCAATCAGCCCCAGCATTTT. Its protein product is CASSRTHSNQPQHF.

The CDR3: CASSPRTSSYEQYF. CDR3 nucleotides: TGTGCCAGCAGTCCTCGGACTAGCAGTTACGAGCAGTACTTC. The V gene is TRBV6-6, the J gene TRBJ2-7, with TRBD2 matching over 8 bases. J gave up 4 bases and V 5 bases, and 7 bases lay outside the gene matches. Germline V gene sequence: CDR1 MNHNY, CDR2 SVGAGI (reference sequence). CDR3 size: 14 residues.

CDR3 sequence: CASSITSLAAAFF. CDR3 coding DNA: TGTGCCAGTAGTATAACCTCACTAGCGGCTGCTTTCTTC. The chain combines TRBV19 with TRBJ2-1; 8 bases are shared with TRBD2. The germline V gene has CDR1 LNHDA and CDR2 SQIVND (reference sequence). The CDR3 runs to 13 residues. Unmatched junction bases numbered 10, after V lost 2 bases and J lost 16 bases.

The chain has TRBV5-1 and TRBJ2-7, with a weak D call TRBD1 (6 bases). V was cut by 0 bases and J by 9 bases, with 19 bases left in between. Germline V gene sequence: CDR1 SGHRS, CDR2 YFSETQ. The CDR3 is made up of 15 amino acids. The DNA for the CDR3 is TGCGCCAGCAGCTTGGCGCAGGACAGCCTCGTGGGGCAGTACTTC. This codes for CASSLAQDSLVGQYF.

V gene TRBV10-2 combines with J gene TRBJ1-5, with 8 bases matching TRBD1. Trimming took 6 bases from V and 4 from J; bases not matched to a gene: 11. The CDR3 contains 16 residues. Germline V gives CDR1 WSHSY, CDR2 SAAADI. The CDR3 here is CASSPGQGKGNQPQHF. The CDR3 coding sequence is TGCGCCAGCAGCCCCGGACAGGGAAAAGGGAATCAGCCCCAGCATTTT.

The rearrangement uses TRBV21-1 and TRBJ2-5; the D call of TRBD1 is as the table states it, not checked on the DNA. TRBV21-1 is recorded as a pseudogene. The CDR3 contains 16 residues. The CDR3 DNA is TGTGCCAGCAGCAATTCTGAGGACATGGTGGAAGAGACCCAGTACTTC. The encoded protein is CASSNSEDMVEETQYF.

The count of this clone is one. The chain employs TRBV5-4 and TRBJ2-2; D uncertain. The CDR3 is 14 amino acids. V shed 4 bases and J shed 3 bases, with 10 bases lying between them. The germline V gene has CDR1 SGHNT and CDR2 YYREEE (reference sequence). The CDR3 is CASSVGAHTGELFF. CDR3 coding DNA: TGTGCCAGCAGCGTCGGTGCCCACACCGGGGAGCTGTTTTTT.

This chain links TRBV10-1 with TRBJ2-2, with D perhaps matching TRBD2 (5 bases). V dropped 3 bases and J dropped 5 bases, with 13 bases sitting between them. CDR3 length equals 15 residues. The germline gives CDR1 WNHNN, CDR2 SYGVQD (reference sequence). CDR3 sequence (DNA): TGCGCCAGCAGTGACGTGACGGGGTCAACCGGGGAGCTGTTTTTT. Translation: CASSDVTGSTGELFF.

The chain has TRBV27 and TRBJ2-7; D possibly matches TRBD1 or TRBD2 (6 bases each). Germline-derived CDR1 and CDR2 are MNHEY and SMNVEV (reference sequence). The CDR3 totals 15 residues. V dropped 0 bases and J dropped 6 bases, with 15 bases sitting between them. The chain's CDR3 is CASSLSTGGAVEQYF. CDR3 nucleotides: TGTGCCAGCAGTTTATCGACCGGGGGCGCGGTCGAGCAGTACTTC.

This chain joins TRBV5-1 and TRBJ2-3; D is unresolved. CDR1 and CDR2 from the germline V gene are SGHRS and YFSETQ. The V end lost 0 bases, the J end lost 6 bases, and 11 bases lay between the germline ends. The CDR3 totals 14 residues. The CDR3 here is CASSLESRLDTQYF. CDR3 in DNA: TGCGCCAGCAGCTTGGAATCACGCCTCGATACGCAGTATTTT.

The chain links TRBV6-6 to TRBJ2-7; D unresolved. V was shortened by 2 bases and J by 6 bases, with 14 bases between the two germline ends. CDR3 size: 14 residues. Germline values: CDR1 MNHNY, CDR2 SVGAGI (reference sequence). The CDR3 sequence is CASSYDRGVGEQYF. The CDR3 DNA follows: TGTGCCAGCAGTTACGATAGAGGTGTCGGCGAGCAGTACTTC.

The V and J genes are TRBV10-3 and TRBJ1-3; D gene ambiguous. The germline V gene encodes CDR1 ENHRY and CDR2 SYGVKD. V dropped 10 bases and J dropped 2 bases, with 15 bases sitting between them. The CDR3 length is 14 residues. The CDR3 coding sequence is TGTGCCAGGAACACCGAGGGAACTGGAAACACCATATATTTT. Its translation: CARNTEGTGNTIYF.

The gene calls are TRBV19 and TRBJ1-4; TRBD1 is a possible D gene (6 bases). Trimming shortened V by 6 bases and J by 0 bases, and 8 bases separated the two germline ends. The CDR3 sequence is 14 residues long. The germline V gene has CDR1 LNHDA and CDR2 SQIVND (reference sequence). The CDR3 DNA reads TGTGCCAGTAGCCAGGGGACAACTAATGAAAAACTGTTTTTT. Translated: CASSQGTTNEKLFF.

The V and J genes are TRBV30 and TRBJ2-3, with D possibly being TRBD2 (5 bases). The V gene lost 5 bases and the J gene lost 1 base, with 13 bases spanning the gap. The length of the CDR3 is 14 residues. Germline loops: CDR1 GTSNPN, CDR2 SVGIG (reference sequence). Here the CDR3 DNA reads TGTGCCTGGGGTAGCGATTACGGCACAGATACGCAGTATTTT. Amino acid sequence: CAWGSDYGTDTQYF. The whole variable domain, filled in from reference TRBV30 and TRBJ2-3, reads SQTIHQWPATLVQPVGSPLSLECTVEGTSNPNLYWYRQAAGRGLQLLFYSVGIGQISSEVPQNLSASRPQDRQFILSSKKLLLSDSGFYLCAWGSDYGTDTQYFGPGTRLTVL.

The chain recombines TRBV7-6 with TRBJ2-3; 13 bases are shared with TRBD2. J was trimmed by 5 bases and V by 5 bases; bases with no gene match: 10. The CDR3 length is 17 residues. Germline CDR1 reads SGHVS; CDR2 reads FNYEAQ. CDR3 nucleotides: TGTGCCAGCAGCCTTGGACTAGCGGGAGCCCGAGGAGATACGCAGTATTTT. The encoded protein is CASSLGLAGARGDTQYF.

This rearrangement joins TRBV27 to TRBJ2-3, with 7 bases matching TRBD1. The CDR3 has 15 residues. Per germline, CDR1 MNHEY and CDR2 SMNVEV (reference sequence). V gave up 5 bases and J gave up 2 bases; unmatched junction bases: 7. CDR3 protein: CASSTWDSHTDTQYF. In DNA, the CDR3 is TGTGCCAGCAGTACCTGGGACAGCCACACAGATACGCAGTATTTT.

V is TRBV11-2 and J is TRBJ2-1; 9 bases are shared with TRBD2. V trimming: 1 base; J trimming: 4 bases; junction bases outside the gene matches: 5. Germline V gives CDR1 SGHAT, CDR2 FQNNGV. The CDR3 consists of 16 residues. The CDR3 is CASSLVLAGAYNEQFF. Here the CDR3 DNA reads TGTGCCAGCAGCTTAGTACTAGCGGGTGCATACAATGAGCAGTTCTTC.

This chain joins TRBV7-2 and TRBJ2-7, with 14 bases matching TRBD2. CDR1 and CDR2 (germline): SGHTA, FQGNSA. This CDR3 is built from 16 residues. Unmatched junction bases numbered 4, after V lost 3 bases and J lost 3 bases. CDR3 protein: CASSFGTSGSVYEQYF. CDR3 DNA: TGTGCCAGCAGCTTTGGGACTAGCGGGAGTGTCTACGAGCAGTACTTC.

This clone was observed a single time. The germline gene is not matched at one end of the junction; a read error may be the cause. CDR3 in DNA: TGCAGTGCTACCACAGGGGGCGCTACCCATTTT. Translation gives CSATTGGATHF. V and J are TRBV20-1 and TRBJ1-3; TRBD1 agrees at 9 bases. This CDR3 has 11 residues. Germline-derived CDR1 and CDR2 are DFQATT and SNEGSKA (reference sequence).

This clone was seen only a few times. V and J are TRBV6-5 and TRBJ2-2; weak D call: TRBD1 (6 bases). CDR1 is MNHEY, CDR2 SVGAGI, per germline. V was trimmed by 7 bases and J by 5 bases, leaving 17 bases between them. The CDR3 covers 15 residues. Here the CDR3 reads CASKLRDMRTGELFF. The CDR3 region has the DNA TGTGCCAGCAAGCTCCGGGACATGAGGACCGGGGAGCTGTTTTTT.

The rearrangement joins TRBV7-2 to TRBJ2-3, with 9 positions matching TRBD2. This CDR3 is built from 15 residues. Trimming removed 5 bases from V and 3 bases from J; junction bases left unmatched: 6. Germline assignment: CDR1 SGHTA and CDR2 FQGNSA. The CDR3 DNA is TGTGCCAGCAGCAAGGCAGCGGGAGGTACAGATACGCAGTATTTT. It yields the protein CASSKAAGGTDTQYF.

This sequence joins TRBV4-1 and TRBJ2-3, with 9 positions matching TRBD1. This CDR3 region has 16 residues. Trimming at V came to 5 bases and at J to 5 bases, leaving 11 bases not matched to a gene. In germline, CDR1 is MGHRA, CDR2 YSYEKL. Here the CDR3 reads CASSTDRTGAGDTQYF. CDR3 coding DNA: TGCGCCAGCAGCACAGATCGGACAGGGGCGGGAGATACGCAGTATTTT.

V usage is TRBV12-5 and J usage is TRBJ2-2; D not resolved. The CDR3 is made up of 13 amino acids. CDR1 and CDR2 (germline): LGHNT, FRNRAP. Trimming left V 1 base short and J 5 bases short, with 5 bases between. The CDR3 coding sequence is TGTGCTAGTGGTTTGGGAGGTACCGGGGAGCTGTTTTTT. It codes for CASGLGGTGELFF.

This rearrangement joins TRBV27 to TRBJ1-2, with a possible D match to TRBD1 (5 bases). Germline CDR1 MNHEY, CDR2 SMNVEV (reference sequence). The CDR3 loop spans 15 amino acids. V was clipped by 7 bases and J by 3 bases, with 18 bases between them. The CDR3 coding sequence is TGTGCCAGCACTAACCTGGGGGTGGGATACTATGGCTACACCTTC. Residues: CASTNLGVGYYGYTF.